A selection of T cell receptor beta chains follows, all from one sample in a study of T cell responses to AZD1222 COVID-19 vaccine. This table comes from immunoSEQ multiplex PCR, and its TCRdb copy is limited to in-frame clones, with some not included. This table has over 75,000 clones, 90% appearing once. This specimen consisted of peripheral blood, obtained on day 0 of AZD1222 vaccination. These receptors were obtained from an adult in good health. CDR3s include the opening cysteine and the closing phenylalanine or tryptophan. The D gene is left open where the match is weak. Clone sizes are given selectively: once, few, many, or a class where the clone is expanded.

j_gene,v_gene,d_gene,abundance,CDR3aa,CDR3nt
TRBJ2-7,TRBV13,-,-,CASTNLRVASYEQYF,TGTGCCAGCACCAACCTCAGGGTCGCAAGCTACGAGCAGTACTTC
TRBJ2-7,TRBV6-5,-,-,CASSRGNEQYF,TGTGCCAGCAGTCGTGGGAACGAGCAGTACTTC
TRBJ2-7,TRBV3-1/TRBV3-2,TRBD1,-,CASSRHGTGASYEQYF,TGTGCCAGCAGCCGACACGGGACAGGGGCCTCCTACGAGCAGTACTTC
TRBJ1-3,TRBV28,-,once,CASSSGPGNTIYF,TGTGCCAGCAGTTCCGGCCCTGGAAACACCATATATTTT
TRBJ2-7,TRBV7-2,-,-,CASSLAFRGYEQYF,TGTGCCAGCAGCTTAGCCTTTCGCGGCTACGAGCAGTACTTC
TRBJ1-3,TRBV2,-,-,CASTNTGRNTIYF,TGTGCCAGCACCAACACCGGCCGAAACACCATATATTTT
TRBJ2-7,TRBV27,-,-,CASSLSSKNEQYF,TGTGCCAGCAGTTTATCGAGTAAGAACGAGCAGTACTTC
TRBJ2-7,TRBV30,-,-,CAWAQSGEQYF,TGTGCCTGGGCCCAAAGCGGCGAGCAGTACTTC
TRBJ1-2,TRBV28,-,-,CASSPPPTYGYTF,TGTGCCAGCAGTCCTCCCCCGACCTATGGCTACACCTTC
TRBJ2-2,TRBV28,TRBD2,-,CASVSSGSATGELFF,TGTGCCAGCGTCTCTAGCGGGAGTGCCACCGGGGAGCTGTTTTTT
TRBJ2-1,TRBV5-6,-,once,CASSLLFEQFF,TGTGCCAGCAGTCTTTTATTCGAGCAGTTCTTC
TRBJ1-2,TRBV29-1,TRBD1,-,CSVRSGQGDGYTF,TGCAGCGTTAGATCCGGACAGGGGGATGGCTACACCTTC
TRBJ1-1,TRBV19,-,-,CASSIRQARVTEAFF,TGTGCCAGTAGTATCCGACAGGCGAGAGTCACTGAAGCTTTCTTT
TRBJ1-1,TRBV2,TRBD1,-,CASSQRKDRVNTEAFF,TGTGCCAGCAGTCAACGAAAAGACAGGGTGAACACTGAAGCTTTCTTT
TRBJ1-1,TRBV6-5,-,-,CASRSRQTASTEAFF,TGTGCCAGCAGATCTCGACAGACTGCGTCCACTGAAGCTTTCTTT
TRBJ1-1,TRBV28,-,-,CASSPPAGAYEAFF,TGTGCCAGCAGTCCACCGGCAGGTGCGTATGAAGCTTTCTTT
TRBJ2-1,TRBV19,-,-,CASSIVRTDKNEQFF,TGTGCCAGTAGTATAGTCCGGACAGACAAGAATGAGCAGTTCTTC
TRBJ1-2,TRBV28,-,-,CASTQRPRAQGYTF,TGTGCCAGCACCCAGAGGCCCCGGGCGCAGGGCTACACCTTC
TRBJ1-6,TRBV2,-,-,CASSAGRPSPLHF,TGTGCCAGCAGTGCGGGCAGGCCTTCACCCCTCCACTTT
TRBJ2-7,TRBV4-1,TRBD1,-,CASSQDPGQGMDEQYF,TGCGCCAGCAGCCAAGATCCGGGACAGGGAATGGACGAGCAGTACTTC
TRBJ1-5,TRBV2,-,-,CASSQEERQPQHF,TGTGCCAGCAGCCAGGAGGAGCGTCAGCCCCAGCATTTT
TRBJ1-1,TRBV2,-,-,CASTRQPNTEAFF,TGTGCCAGCACTCGACAGCCGAACACTGAAGCTTTCTTT
TRBJ1-1,TRBV5-1,-,-,CASSLGTRENTEAFF,TGCGCCAGCAGCTTGGGGACCAGGGAGAACACTGAAGCTTTCTTT
TRBJ2-2,TRBV27,-,-,CASSLQTLPSNTGELFF,TGTGCCAGCAGTTTACAAACACTGCCTTCGAACACCGGGGAGCTGTTTTTT
TRBJ2-1,TRBV6-5,TRBD2,-,CASSSRTSGRYNEQFF,TGTGCCAGCAGTTCCCGGACTAGCGGGAGGTACAATGAGCAGTTCTTC
TRBJ2-2,TRBV6-5,-,-,CASRLDAAGELFF,TGTGCCAGCAGGTTGGATGCCGCCGGGGAGCTGTTTTTT
TRBJ2-2,TRBV28,TRBD2,once,CASRPPGLAVTGELFF,TGTGCCAGCAGGCCGCCGGGACTAGCTGTCACCGGGGAGCTGTTTTTT
TRBJ1-2,TRBV28,-,-,CASSLIAGRYYGYTF,TGTGCCAGCAGTTTAATCGCAGGGAGATACTATGGCTACACCTTC
TRBJ2-7,TRBV5-6,TRBD1,once,CASSFPKTGKRLDEQYF,TGTGCCAGCAGCTTCCCGAAGACAGGGAAGCGACTTGACGAGCAGTACTTC
TRBJ2-6,TRBV5-5,-,-,CASLTRGGAPRSRANVLTF,TGTGCCAGCCTCACTAGGGGCGGGGCTCCCCGATCTCGGGCCAACGTCCTGACTTTC
TRBJ2-3,TRBV6-6,-,-,CASSYSSSLSTDTQYF,TGTGCCAGCAGTTACTCGTCGAGCCTAAGCACAGATACGCAGTATTTT
TRBJ1-5,TRBV3-1/TRBV3-2,-,-,CASSQGQGRSQPQHF,TGTGCCAGCAGCCAAGGGCAGGGAAGGTCGCAGCCCCAGCATTTT